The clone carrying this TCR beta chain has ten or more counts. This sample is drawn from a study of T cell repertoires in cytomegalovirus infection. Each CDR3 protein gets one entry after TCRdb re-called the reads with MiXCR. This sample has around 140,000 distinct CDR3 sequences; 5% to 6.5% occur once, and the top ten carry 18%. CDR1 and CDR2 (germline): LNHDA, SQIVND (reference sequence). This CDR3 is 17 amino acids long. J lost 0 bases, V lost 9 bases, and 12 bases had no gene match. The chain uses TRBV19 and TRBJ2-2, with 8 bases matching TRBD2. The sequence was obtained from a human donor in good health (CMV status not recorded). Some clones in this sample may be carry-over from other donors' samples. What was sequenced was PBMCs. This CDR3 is CASSRGAGVSNTGELFF. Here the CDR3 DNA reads TGTGCCAGCTCCCGGGGAGCGGGGGTCTCGAACACCGGGGAGCTGTTTTTT.